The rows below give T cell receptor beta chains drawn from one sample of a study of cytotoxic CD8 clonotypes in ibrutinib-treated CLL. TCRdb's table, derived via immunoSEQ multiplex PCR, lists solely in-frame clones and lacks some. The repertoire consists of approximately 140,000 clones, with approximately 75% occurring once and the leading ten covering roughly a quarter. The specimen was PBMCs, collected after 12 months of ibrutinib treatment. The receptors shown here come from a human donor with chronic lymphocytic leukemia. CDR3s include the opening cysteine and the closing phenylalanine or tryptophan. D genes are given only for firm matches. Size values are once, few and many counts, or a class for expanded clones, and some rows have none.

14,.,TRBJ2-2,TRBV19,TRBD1,CASSIVGTAGELFF,TGTGCCAGTAGTATAGTAGGGACAGCCGGGGAGCTGTTTTTT
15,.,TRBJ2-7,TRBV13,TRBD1,CASSLPTGPSYEQYF,TGTGCCAGCAGCCTCCCGACAGGGCCCTCCTACGAGCAGTACTTC
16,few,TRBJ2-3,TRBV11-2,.,CASSDRSEAGTDTQYF,TGTGCCAGCAGCGACAGAAGTGAAGCGGGCACAGATACGCAGTATTTT
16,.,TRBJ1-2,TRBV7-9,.,CASSLHGALANYGYTF,TGTGCCAGCAGCTTGCATGGGGCTTTGGCGAACTATGGCTACACCTTC
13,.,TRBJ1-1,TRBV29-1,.,CSAAEVANTEAFF,TGCAGCGCTGCAGAAGTGGCTAACACTGAAGCTTTCTTT
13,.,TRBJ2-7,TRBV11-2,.,CASSLVSGYEQYF,TGTGCCAGCAGCTTAGTATCCGGGTACGAGCAGTACTTC
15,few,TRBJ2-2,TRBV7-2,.,CASSADAANTGELFF,TGTGCCAGCAGCGCAGACGCAGCGAACACCGGGGAGCTGTTTTTT
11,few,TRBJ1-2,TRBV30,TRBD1,CAWWTGRGYTF,TGTGCCTGGTGGACAGGGAGAGGCTACACCTTC
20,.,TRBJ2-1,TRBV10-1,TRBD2,CASSDHGTSGSFSSYNEQFF,TGCGCCAGCAGTGACCATGGGACTAGCGGGAGCTTTAGCTCCTACAATGAGCAGTTCTTC
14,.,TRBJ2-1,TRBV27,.,CASIPLAERNEQFF,TGTGCCAGCATCCCCCTAGCAGAGAGGAATGAGCAGTTCTTC
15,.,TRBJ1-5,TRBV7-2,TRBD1,CASSLSGTGNQPQHF,TGTGCCAGCAGCTTATCCGGGACAGGCAATCAGCCCCAGCATTTT
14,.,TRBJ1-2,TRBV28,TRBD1,CASSRGPVNYGYTF,TGTGCCAGCAGCAGGGGGCCGGTTAACTATGGCTACACCTTC
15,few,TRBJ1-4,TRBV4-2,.,CASSLLQGPDEKLFF,TGTGCCAGCAGCCTACTACAGGGACCGGATGAAAAACTGTTTTTT
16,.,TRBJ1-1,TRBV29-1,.,CSVEDPVEGRNTEAFF,TGCAGCGTTGAAGATCCCGTGGAGGGTAGGAACACTGAAGCTTTCTTT
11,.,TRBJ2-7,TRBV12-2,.,CASRALYEQYF,TGTGCAAGTCGCGCCTTATACGAGCAGTACTTC
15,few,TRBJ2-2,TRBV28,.,CASRLGGRATGELFF,TGTGCCAGCAGGCTCGGGGGGCGGGCGACCGGGGAGCTGTTTTTT
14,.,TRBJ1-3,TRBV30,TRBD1,CAVRQGLSGNTIYF,TGTGCCGTAAGACAGGGGCTCTCTGGAAACACCATATATTTT
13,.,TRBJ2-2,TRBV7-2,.,CASSLGPPGELFF,TGTGCCAGCAGCTTAGGGCCCCCGGGGGAGCTGTTTTTT
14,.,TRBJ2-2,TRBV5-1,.,CASSLDGTAGELFF,TGCGCCAGCAGCCTCGATGGGACCGCCGGGGAGCTGTTTTTT
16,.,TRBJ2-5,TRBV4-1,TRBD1,CASSHQGTAKGETQYF,TGCGCCAGCAGCCACCAGGGGACAGCTAAGGGGGAGACCCAGTACTTC
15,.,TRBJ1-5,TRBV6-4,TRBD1,CASSDFAGGQGPQHF,TGTGCCAGCAGTGACTTCGCAGGGGGCCAAGGGCCCCAGCATTTT
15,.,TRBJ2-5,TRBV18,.,CASSPLDGRQETQYF,TGTGCCAGCTCACCCCTAGACGGGAGACAAGAGACCCAGTACTTC
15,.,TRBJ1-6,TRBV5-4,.,CASSLAAGPNSPLHF,TGTGCCAGCAGCTTGGCTGCAGGGCCTAATTCACCCCTCCACTTT